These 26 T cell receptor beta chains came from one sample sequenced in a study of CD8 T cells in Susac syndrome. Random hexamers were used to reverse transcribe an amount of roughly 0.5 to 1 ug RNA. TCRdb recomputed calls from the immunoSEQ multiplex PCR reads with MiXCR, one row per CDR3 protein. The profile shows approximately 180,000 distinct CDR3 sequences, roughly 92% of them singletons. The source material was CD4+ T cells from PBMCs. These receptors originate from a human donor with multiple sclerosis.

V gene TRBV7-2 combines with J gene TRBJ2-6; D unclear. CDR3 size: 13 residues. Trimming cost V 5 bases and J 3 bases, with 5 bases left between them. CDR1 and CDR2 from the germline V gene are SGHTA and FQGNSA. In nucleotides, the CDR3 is TGTGCCAGCAGCACGGGTGGGGCCAACGTCCTGACTTTC. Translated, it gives CASSTGGANVLTF.

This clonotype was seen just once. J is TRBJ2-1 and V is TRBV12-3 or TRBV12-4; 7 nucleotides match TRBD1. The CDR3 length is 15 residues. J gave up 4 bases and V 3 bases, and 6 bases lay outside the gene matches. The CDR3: CASSFIGQAYNEQFF. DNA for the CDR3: TGTGCCAGCAGTTTTATAGGACAGGCATACAATGAGCAGTTCTTC.

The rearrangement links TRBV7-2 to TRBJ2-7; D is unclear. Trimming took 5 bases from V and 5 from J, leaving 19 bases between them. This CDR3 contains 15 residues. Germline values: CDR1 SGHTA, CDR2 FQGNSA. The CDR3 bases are TGTGCCAGCAGCCTCCAGAGTGCTCACACAGACGAGCAGTACTTC. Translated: CASSLQSAHTDEQYF.

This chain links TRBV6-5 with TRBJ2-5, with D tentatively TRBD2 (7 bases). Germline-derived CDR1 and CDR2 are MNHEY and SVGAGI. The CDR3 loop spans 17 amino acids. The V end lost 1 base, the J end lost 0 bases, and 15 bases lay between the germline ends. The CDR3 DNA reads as TGTGCCAGCAGTTACTGGCCAGAGGGGGGGAACCAAGAGACCCAGTACTTC. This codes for CASSYWPEGGNQETQYF.

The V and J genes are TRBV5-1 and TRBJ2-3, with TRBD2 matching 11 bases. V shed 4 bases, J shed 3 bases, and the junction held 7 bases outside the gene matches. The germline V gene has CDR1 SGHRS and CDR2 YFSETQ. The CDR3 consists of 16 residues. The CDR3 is CASSTSLAGVTDTQYF. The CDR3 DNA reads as TGCGCCAGCAGCACCTCACTAGCGGGAGTGACAGATACGCAGTATTTT.

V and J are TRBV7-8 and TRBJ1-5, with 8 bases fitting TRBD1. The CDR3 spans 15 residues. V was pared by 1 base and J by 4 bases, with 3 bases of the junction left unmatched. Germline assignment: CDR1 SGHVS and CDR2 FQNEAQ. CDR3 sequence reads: CASSLERTGNQPQHF. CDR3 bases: TGTGCCAGCAGCTTAGAACGGACAGGGAATCAGCCCCAGCATTTT.

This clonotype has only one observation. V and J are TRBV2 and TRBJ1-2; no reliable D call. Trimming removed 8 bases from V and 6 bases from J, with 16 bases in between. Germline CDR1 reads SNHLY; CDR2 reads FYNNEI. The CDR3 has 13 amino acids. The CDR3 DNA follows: TGTGCCAGCGGCATAGATGGCAGGAATGGCTACACCTTC. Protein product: CASGIDGRNGYTF.

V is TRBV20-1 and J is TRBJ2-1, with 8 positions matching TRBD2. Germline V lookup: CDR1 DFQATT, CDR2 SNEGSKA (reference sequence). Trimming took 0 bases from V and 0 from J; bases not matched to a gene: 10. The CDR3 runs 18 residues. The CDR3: CSARDRAVAGNSYNEQFF. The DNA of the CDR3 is TGCAGTGCTAGAGATCGTGCGGTAGCGGGAAACTCCTACAATGAGCAGTTCTTC.

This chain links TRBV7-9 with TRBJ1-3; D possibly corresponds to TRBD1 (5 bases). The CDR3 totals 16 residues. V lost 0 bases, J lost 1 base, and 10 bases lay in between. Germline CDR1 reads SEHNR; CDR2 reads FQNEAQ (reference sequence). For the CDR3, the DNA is TGTGCCAGCAGCTTAGCGGGGGGGACGTCTGGAAACACCATATATTTT. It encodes CASSLAGGTSGNTIYF.

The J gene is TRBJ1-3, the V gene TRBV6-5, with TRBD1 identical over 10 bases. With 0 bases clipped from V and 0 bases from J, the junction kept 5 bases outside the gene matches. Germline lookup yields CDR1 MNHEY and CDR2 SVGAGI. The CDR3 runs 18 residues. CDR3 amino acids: CASSYSRTGGLSGNTIYF. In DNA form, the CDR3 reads TGTGCCAGCAGTTACTCGCGGACAGGGGGTCTCTCTGGAAACACCATATATTTT.

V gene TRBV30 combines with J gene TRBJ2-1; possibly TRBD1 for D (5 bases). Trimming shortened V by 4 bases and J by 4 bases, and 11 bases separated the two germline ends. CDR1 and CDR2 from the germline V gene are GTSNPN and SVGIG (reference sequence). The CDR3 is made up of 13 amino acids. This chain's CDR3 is CAWNSQDYNEQFF. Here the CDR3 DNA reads TGTGCCTGGAACTCACAGGATTACAATGAGCAGTTCTTC. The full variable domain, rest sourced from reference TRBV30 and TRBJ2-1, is SQTIHQWPATLVQPVGSPLSLECTVEGTSNPNLYWYRQAAGRGLQLLFYSVGIGQISSEVPQNLSASRPQDRQFILSSKKLLLSDSGFYLCAWNSQDYNEQFFGPGTRLTVL.

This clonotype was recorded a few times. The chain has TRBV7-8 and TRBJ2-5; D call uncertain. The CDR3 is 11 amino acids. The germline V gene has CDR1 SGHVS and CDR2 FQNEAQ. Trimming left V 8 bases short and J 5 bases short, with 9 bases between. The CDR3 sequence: CASGVSETQYF. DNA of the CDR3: TGTGCCAGCGGGGTATCGGAGACCCAGTACTTC.

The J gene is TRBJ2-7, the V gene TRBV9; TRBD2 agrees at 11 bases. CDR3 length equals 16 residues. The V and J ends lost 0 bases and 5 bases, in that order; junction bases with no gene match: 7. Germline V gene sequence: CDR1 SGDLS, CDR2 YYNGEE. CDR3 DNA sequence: TGTGCCAGCAGCGTAGAACTAGCGGGAGATTACCACGAGCAGTACTTC. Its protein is CASSVELAGDYHEQYF.

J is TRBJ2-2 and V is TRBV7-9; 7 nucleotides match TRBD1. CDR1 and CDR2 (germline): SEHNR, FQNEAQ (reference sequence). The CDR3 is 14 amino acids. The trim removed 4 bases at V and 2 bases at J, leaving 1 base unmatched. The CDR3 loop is CASSWDSNTGELFF. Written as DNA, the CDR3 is TGTGCCAGCAGCTGGGACAGCAACACCGGGGAGCTGTTTTTT.

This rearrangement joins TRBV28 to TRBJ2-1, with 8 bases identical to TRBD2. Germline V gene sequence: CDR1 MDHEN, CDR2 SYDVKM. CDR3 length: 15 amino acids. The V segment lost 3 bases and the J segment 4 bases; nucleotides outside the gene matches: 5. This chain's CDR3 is CASSFGGARYNEQFF. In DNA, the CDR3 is TGTGCCAGCAGTTTCGGGGGGGCCCGTTACAATGAGCAGTTCTTC.

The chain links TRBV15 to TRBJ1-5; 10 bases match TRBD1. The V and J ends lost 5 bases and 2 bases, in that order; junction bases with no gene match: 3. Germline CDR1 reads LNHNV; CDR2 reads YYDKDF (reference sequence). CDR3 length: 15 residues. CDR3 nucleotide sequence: TGTGCCACCAGCGCCGGGACAGGGGGCAATCAGCCCCAGCATTTT. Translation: CATSAGTGGNQPQHF.

This CDR3 reads CASRLAEYNEQFF. The CDR3, as DNA: TGTGCCTCCCGACTAGCGGAATACAATGAGCAGTTCTTC. This chain uses TRBV6-1 with TRBJ2-1; 9 bases agree with TRBD2. Trimming removed 11 bases from V and 4 bases from J; junction bases left unmatched: 6. The CDR3 runs to 13 residues. Germline V CDR1 and CDR2: MNHNS, SASEGT.

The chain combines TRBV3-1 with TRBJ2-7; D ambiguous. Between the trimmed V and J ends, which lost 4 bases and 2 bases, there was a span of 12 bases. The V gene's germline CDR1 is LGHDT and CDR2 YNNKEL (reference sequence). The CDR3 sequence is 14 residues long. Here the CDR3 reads CASSLILRPYEQYF. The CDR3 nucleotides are TGTGCCAGCAGCCTTATACTACGACCCTACGAGCAGTACTTC.

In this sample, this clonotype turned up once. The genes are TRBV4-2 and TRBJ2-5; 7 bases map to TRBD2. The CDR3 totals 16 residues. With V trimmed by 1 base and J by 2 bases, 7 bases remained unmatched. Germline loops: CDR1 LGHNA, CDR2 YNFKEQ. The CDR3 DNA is TGTGCCAGCAGCCAAGGCCAGCGGGGACCTCAAGAGACCCAGTACTTC. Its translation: CASSQGQRGPQETQYF.

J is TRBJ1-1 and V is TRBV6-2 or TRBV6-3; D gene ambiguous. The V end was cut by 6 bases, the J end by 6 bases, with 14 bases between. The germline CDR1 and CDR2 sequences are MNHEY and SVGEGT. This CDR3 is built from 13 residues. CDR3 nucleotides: TGTGCCAGCAGCCTACAGTTACCTGCTGAAGCTTTCTTT. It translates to CASSLQLPAEAFF.

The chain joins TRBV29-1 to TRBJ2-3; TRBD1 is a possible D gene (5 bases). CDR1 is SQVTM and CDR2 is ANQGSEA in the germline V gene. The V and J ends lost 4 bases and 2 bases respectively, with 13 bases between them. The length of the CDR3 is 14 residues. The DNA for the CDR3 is TGCAGCGTTGGGGCCCGACAGAACACAGATACGCAGTATTTT. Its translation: CSVGARQNTDTQYF.

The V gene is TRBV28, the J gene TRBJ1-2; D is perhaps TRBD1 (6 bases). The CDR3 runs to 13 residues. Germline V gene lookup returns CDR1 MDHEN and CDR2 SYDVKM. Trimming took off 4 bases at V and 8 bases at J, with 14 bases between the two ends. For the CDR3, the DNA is TGTGCCAGCAGTTCCCCGGGGGCTGGGGGCTACACCTTC. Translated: CASSSPGAGGYTF.

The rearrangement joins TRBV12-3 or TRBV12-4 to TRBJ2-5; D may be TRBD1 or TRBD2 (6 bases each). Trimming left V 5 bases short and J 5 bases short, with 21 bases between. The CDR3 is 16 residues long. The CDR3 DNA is TGTGCCAGCAGTCTTAGGTGGGGGCAGGGGAGGGAGACCCAGTACTTC. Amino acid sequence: CASSLRWGQGRETQYF.

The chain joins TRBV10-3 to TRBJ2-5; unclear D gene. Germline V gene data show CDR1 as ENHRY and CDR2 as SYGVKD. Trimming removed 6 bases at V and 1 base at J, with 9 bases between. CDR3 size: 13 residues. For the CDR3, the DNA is TGTGCCATCAGGTTACAGCTCCAAGAGACCCAGTACTTC. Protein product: CAIRLQLQETQYF.

CDR3: CASWGRSYGYTF. CDR3 nucleotides: TGTGCCAGTTGGGGACGGTCTTATGGCTACACCTTC. The chain employs TRBV19 and TRBJ1-2; a possible D gene is TRBD1 (5 bases). The CDR3 totals 12 residues. Germline-derived CDR1 and CDR2 are LNHDA and SQIVND (reference sequence). Trimming pared 8 bases from V and 5 bases from J, leaving 12 bases between. Based on the CDR3 plus reference TRBV19 and TRBJ1-2, the full variable domain is DGGITQSPKYLFRKEGQNVTLSCEQNLNHDAMYWYRQDPGQGLRLIYYSQIVNDFQKGDIAEGYSVSREKKESFPLTVTSAQKNPTAFYLCASWGRSYGYTFGSGTRLTVV.

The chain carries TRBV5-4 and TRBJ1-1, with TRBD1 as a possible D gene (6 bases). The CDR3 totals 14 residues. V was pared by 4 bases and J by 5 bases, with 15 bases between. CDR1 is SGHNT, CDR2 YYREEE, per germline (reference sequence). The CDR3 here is CASSVGQEGTEAFF. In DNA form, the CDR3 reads TGTGCCAGCAGCGTGGGACAAGAGGGAACTGAAGCTTTCTTT.